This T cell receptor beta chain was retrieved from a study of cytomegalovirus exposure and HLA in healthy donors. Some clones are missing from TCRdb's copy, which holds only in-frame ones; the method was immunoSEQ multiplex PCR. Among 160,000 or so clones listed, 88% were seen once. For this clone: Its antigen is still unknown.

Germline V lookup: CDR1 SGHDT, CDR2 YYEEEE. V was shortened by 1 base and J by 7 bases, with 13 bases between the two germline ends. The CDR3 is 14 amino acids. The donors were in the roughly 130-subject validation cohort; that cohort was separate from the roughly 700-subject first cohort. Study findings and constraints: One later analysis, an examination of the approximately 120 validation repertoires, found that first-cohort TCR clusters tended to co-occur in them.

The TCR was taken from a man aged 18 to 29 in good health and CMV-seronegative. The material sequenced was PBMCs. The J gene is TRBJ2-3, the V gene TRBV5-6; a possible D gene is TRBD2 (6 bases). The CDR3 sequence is CASSLSGTVNTQYF. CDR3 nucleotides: TGTGCCAGCAGCTTGAGTGGGACTGTAAATACGCAGTATTTT.